This T cell receptor (beta chain) derives from a study of OX40 agonist ivuxolimab in advanced cancers. Study background: Every 2 weeks, patients received ivuxolimab intravenously, dosed at 0.01 to 10 mg/kg.

Here immunoSEQ multiplex PCR was the method, and the copy in TCRdb shows in-frame clones only, minus some. This repertoire shows more than 45,000 clones, about 80% found once; its top ten account for 2% to 2.5%. The CDR3 runs 15 residues. The J segment lost 5 bases and the V segment lost 2 bases, leaving 5 bases of the junction unmatched. From germline, CDR1 is SGHDT and CDR2 YYEEEE. Whole-study findings and limits: At 0.1 to 3.0 mg/kg, CD4+ and CD8+ blood T cells expanded clonally by week 6.

This clone was observed a handful of times. Its antigen is not known. The TCR was taken from an adult with an advanced solid tumor such as melanoma, head and neck, liver or kidney cancer. This chain connects TRBV5-6 to TRBJ2-7, with 12 positions matching TRBD2. The sequenced sample was CD4+ or CD8+ T cells sorted from blood, obtained in a trial of the OX40 agonist ivuxolimab. The CDR3 loop reads CASSLVRLAGDEQYF. Written as DNA, the CDR3 is TGTGCCAGCAGCTTAGTTAGACTAGCGGGAGACGAGCAGTACTTC.